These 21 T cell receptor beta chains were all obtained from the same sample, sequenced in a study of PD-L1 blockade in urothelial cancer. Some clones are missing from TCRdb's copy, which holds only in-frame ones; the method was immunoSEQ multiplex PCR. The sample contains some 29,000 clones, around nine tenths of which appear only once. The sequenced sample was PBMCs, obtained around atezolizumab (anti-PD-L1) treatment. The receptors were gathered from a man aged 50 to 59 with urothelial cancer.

CDR3 protein: CASKGTSGQETQYF. The CDR3 bases are TGTGCCAGCAAAGGGACTAGCGGGCAAGAGACCCAGTACTTC. The chain couples TRBV2 to TRBJ2-5, with TRBD2 matching over 12 bases. V shed 7 bases, J shed 2 bases, and the junction held 2 bases outside the gene matches. This CDR3 contains 14 residues. The V gene's germline CDR1 is SNHLY and CDR2 FYNNEI.

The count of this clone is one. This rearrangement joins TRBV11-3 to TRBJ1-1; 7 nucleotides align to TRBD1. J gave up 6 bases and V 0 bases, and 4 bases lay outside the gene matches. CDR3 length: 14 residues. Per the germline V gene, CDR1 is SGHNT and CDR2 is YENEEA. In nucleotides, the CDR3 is TGTGCCAGCAGCTTAGATCCGGGACAGCCTGAAGCTTTCTTT. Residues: CASSLDPGQPEAFF. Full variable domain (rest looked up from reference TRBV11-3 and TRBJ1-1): EAGVVQSPRYKIIEKKQPVAFWCNPISGHNTLYWYLQNLGQGPELLIRYENEEAVDDSQLPKDRFSAERLKGVDSTLKIQPAELGDSAVYLCASSLDPGQPEAFFGQGTRLTVV.

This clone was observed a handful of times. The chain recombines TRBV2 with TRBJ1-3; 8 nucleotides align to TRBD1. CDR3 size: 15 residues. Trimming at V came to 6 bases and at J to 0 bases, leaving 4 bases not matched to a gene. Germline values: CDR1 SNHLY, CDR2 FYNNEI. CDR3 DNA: TGTGCCAGCAGGACAGGGGTCTTCTCTGGAAACACCATATATTTT. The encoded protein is CASRTGVFSGNTIYF.

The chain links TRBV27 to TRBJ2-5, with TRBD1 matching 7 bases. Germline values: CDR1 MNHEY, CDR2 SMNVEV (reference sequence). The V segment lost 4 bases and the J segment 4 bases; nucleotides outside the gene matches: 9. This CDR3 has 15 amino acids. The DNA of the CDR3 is TGTGCCAGCAGTTCGGGACAGCTGGGGCGAGAGACCCAGTACTTC. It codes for CASSSGQLGRETQYF.

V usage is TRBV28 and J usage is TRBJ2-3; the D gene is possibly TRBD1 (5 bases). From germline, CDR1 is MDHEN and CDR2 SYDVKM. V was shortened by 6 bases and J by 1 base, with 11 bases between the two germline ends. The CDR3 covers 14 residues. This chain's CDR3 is CASRFLGGTDTQYF. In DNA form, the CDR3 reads TGTGCCAGCAGGTTCCTAGGGGGCACAGATACGCAGTATTTT. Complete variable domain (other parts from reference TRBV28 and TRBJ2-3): DVKVTQSSRYLVKRTGEKVFLECVQDMDHENMFWYRQDPGLGLRLIYFSYDVKMKEKGDIPEGYSVSREKKERFSLILESASTNQTSMYLCASRFLGGTDTQYFGPGTRLTVL.

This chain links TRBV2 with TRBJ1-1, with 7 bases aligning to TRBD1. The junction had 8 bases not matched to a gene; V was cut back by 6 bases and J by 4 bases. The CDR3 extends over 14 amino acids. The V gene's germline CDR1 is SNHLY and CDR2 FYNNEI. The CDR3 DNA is TGTGCCAGCAGAGAGACAGGGTCGGCCACTGAAGCTTTCTTT. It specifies CASRETGSATEAFF.

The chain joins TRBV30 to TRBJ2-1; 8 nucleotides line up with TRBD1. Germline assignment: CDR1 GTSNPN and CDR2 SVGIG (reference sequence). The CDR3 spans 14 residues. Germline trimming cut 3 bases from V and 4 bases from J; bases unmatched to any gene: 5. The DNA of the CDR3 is TGTGCCTGGAGCGGGACAGGTGGGTACAATGAGCAGTTCTTC. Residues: CAWSGTGGYNEQFF.

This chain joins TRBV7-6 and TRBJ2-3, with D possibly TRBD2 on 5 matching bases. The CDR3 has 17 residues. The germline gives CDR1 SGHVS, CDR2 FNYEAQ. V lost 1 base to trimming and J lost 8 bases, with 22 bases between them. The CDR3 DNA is TGTGCCAGCAGCTTAGAGGGTTCTAGCCTCCTTACGGTTACGCAGTATTTT. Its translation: CASSLEGSSLLTVTQYF.

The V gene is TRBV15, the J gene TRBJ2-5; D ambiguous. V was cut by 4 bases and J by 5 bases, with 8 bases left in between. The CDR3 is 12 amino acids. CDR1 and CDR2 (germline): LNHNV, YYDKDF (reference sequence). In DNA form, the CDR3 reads TGTGCCACCAGCAAAGCCTCTGAGACCCAGTACTTC. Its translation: CATSKASETQYF. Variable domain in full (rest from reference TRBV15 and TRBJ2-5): DAMVIQNPRYQVTQFGKPVTLSCSQTLNHNVMYWYQQKSSQAPKLLFHYYDKDFNNEADTPDNFQSRRPNTSFCFLDIRSPGLGDTAMYLCATSKASETQYFGPGTRLLVL.

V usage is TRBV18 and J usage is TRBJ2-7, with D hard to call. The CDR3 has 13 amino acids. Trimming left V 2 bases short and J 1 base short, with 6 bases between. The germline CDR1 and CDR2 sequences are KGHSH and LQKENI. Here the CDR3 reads CASSPGPSYEQYF. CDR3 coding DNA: TGTGCCAGCTCACCAGGCCCATCCTACGAGCAGTACTTC.

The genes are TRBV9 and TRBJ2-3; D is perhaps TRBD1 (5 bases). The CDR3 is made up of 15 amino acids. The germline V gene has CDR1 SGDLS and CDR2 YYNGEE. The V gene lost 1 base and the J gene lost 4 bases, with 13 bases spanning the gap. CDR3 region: CASSVFQGSADTQYF. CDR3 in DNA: TGTGCCAGCAGCGTATTCCAGGGAAGTGCAGATACGCAGTATTTT.

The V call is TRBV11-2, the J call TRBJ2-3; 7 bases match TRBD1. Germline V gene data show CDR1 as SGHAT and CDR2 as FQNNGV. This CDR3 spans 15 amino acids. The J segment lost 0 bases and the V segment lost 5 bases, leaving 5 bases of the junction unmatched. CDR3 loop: CASSRPRGSTDTQYF. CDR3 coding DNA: TGTGCCAGCAGCCGACCCAGGGGGAGCACAGATACGCAGTATTTT.

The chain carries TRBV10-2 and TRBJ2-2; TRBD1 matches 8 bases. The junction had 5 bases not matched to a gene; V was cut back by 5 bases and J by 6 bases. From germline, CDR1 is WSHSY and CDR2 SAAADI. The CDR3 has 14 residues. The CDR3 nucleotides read TGCGCCAGCAGTCTCAACAGGGGGTCCGGGGAGCTGTTTTTT. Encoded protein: CASSLNRGSGELFF.

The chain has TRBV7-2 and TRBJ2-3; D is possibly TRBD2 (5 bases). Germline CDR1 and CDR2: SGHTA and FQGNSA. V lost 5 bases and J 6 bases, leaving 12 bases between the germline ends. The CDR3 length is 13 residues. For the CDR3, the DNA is TGTGCCAGCAGCCCGCAATCGGGGGATACGCAGTATTTT. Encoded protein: CASSPQSGDTQYF. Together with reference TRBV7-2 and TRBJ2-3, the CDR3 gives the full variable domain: GAGVSQSPSNKVTEKGKDVELRCDPISGHTALYWYRQSLGQGLEFLIYFQGNSAPDKSGLPSDRFSAERTGGSVSTLTIQRTQQEDSAVYLCASSPQSGDTQYFGPGTRLTVL.

The CDR3 DNA follows: TGTGCCACCCCCCGTCGGGGGGATCAGAACACCGGGGAGCTGTTTTTT. Translated, it gives CATPRRGDQNTGELFF. The chain employs TRBV19 and TRBJ2-2; TRBD2 aligns across 7 bases. With V trimmed by 10 bases and J by 1 base, 12 bases remained unmatched. Germline CDR1 reads LNHDA; CDR2 reads SQIVND (reference sequence). This CDR3 has 16 residues.

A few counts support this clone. The CDR3 loop reads CASSTITGGGYEQYF. In DNA, the CDR3 is TGTGCCAGCAGTACGATTACAGGGGGCGGCTACGAGCAGTACTTC. The chain joins TRBV6-1 to TRBJ2-7; 9 nucleotides line up with TRBD1. Germline CDR1 MNHNS, CDR2 SASEGT. The CDR3 sequence is 15 residues long. Trimming removed 5 bases from V and 3 bases from J; junction bases left unmatched: 8.

The CDR3 reads CASSYQGNSGELFF. For the CDR3, the DNA is TGTGCCAGCAGTTACCAGGGTAATTCCGGGGAGCTGTTTTTT. V gene TRBV6-5 combines with J gene TRBJ2-2; the D gene is possibly TRBD1 (5 bases). V dropped 2 bases and J dropped 6 bases, with 10 bases sitting between them. CDR3 length: 14 residues. The V gene's germline CDR1 is MNHEY and CDR2 SVGAGI.

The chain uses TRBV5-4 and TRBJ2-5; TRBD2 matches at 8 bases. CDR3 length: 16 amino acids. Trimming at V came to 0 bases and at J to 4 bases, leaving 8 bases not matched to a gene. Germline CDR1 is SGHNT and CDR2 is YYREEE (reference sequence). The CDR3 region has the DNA TGTGCCAGCAGCTTGGGTAACGGGGGGGCCCTAGAGACCCAGTACTTC. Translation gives CASSLGNGGALETQYF.

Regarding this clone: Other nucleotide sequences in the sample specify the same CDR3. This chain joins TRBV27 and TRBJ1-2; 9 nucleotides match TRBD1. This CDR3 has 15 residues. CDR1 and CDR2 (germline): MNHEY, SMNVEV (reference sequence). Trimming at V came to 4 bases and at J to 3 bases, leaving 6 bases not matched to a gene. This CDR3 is CASSSGTGRHYGYTF. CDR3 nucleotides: TGTGCCAGCAGTTCCGGGACAGGGAGACACTATGGCTACACCTTC.

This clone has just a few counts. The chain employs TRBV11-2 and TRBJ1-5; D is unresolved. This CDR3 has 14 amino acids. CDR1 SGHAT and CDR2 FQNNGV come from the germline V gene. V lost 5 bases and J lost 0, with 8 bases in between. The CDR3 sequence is CASSATHSNQPQHF. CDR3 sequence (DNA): TGTGCCAGCAGCGCGACACATAGCAATCAGCCCCAGCATTTT.

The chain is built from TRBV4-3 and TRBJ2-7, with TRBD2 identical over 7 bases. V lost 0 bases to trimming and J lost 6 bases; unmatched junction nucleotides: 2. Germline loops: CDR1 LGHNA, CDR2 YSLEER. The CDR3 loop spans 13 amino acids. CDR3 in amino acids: CASSQDGGGEQYF. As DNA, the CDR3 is TGCGCCAGCAGCCAAGATGGGGGGGGCGAGCAGTACTTC.